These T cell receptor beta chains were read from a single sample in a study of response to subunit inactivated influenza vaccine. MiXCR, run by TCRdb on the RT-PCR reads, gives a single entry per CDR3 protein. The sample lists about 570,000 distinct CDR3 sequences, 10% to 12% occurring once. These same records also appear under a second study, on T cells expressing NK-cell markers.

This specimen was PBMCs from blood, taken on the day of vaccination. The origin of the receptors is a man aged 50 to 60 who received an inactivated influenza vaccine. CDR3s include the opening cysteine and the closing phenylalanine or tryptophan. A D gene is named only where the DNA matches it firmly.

cdr3_aa: CSAGPRDRHNQPQHF
v_call: TRBV20-1
d_call: TRBD1

cdr3_aa: CASSPGHSGNTIYF
v_call: TRBV18
d_call: .

cdr3_aa: CASSQARGRNNEQFF
v_call: TRBV3-1
d_call: .

cdr3_aa: CARGTSGTEYNEQFF
v_call: TRBV2
d_call: TRBD2

cdr3_aa: CASCNRATNEKLFF
v_call: TRBV12-3/TRBV12-4
d_call: .

cdr3_aa: CASSQPQLAGSNTGELFF
v_call: TRBV3-1
d_call: TRBD2

cdr3_aa: CSASRLGQETQYF
v_call: TRBV20-1
d_call: .

cdr3_aa: CASSVVETQYF
v_call: TRBV11-2
d_call: .

cdr3_aa: CSASDLAPSSYEQYF
v_call: TRBV20-1
d_call: .

cdr3_aa: CASGNRGQKQETQYF
v_call: TRBV12-3/TRBV12-4
d_call: TRBD1

cdr3_aa: CAWSNDRGFETQYF
v_call: TRBV30
d_call: TRBD1

cdr3_aa: CASSSEQNQPQHF
v_call: TRBV7-2
d_call: .

cdr3_aa: CASSSGFTGSTDTQYF
v_call: TRBV7-9
d_call: .

cdr3_aa: CSVEERRTGNTGELFF
v_call: TRBV29-1
d_call: TRBD1

cdr3_aa: CASSWKRGITDTQYF
v_call: TRBV6-2/TRBV6-3
d_call: TRBD2

cdr3_aa: CASSLTWKGETQYF
v_call: TRBV6-2/TRBV6-3
d_call: .

cdr3_aa: CASSLVGDGNSPLHF
v_call: TRBV7-2
d_call: .

cdr3_aa: CASSPSWTQYF
v_call: TRBV18
d_call: .

cdr3_aa: CASSPGLAERNEQFF
v_call: TRBV18
d_call: TRBD2

cdr3_aa: CASSGRGNSYNEQFF
v_call: TRBV7-8
d_call: .

cdr3_aa: CSGAQGGYNEQFF
v_call: TRBV20-1
d_call: .

cdr3_aa: CASSPPMGPETQYF
v_call: TRBV18
d_call: .

cdr3_aa: CASSRGKSTGELFF
v_call: TRBV13
d_call: .

cdr3_aa: CASSYRHQGGEQFF
v_call: TRBV6-2/TRBV6-3
d_call: .

cdr3_aa: CAIQKTSGENTGELFF
v_call: TRBV10-3
d_call: TRBD2

cdr3_aa: CASSLGGINYGYTF
v_call: TRBV12-3/TRBV12-4
d_call: .

cdr3_aa: CAISYRTGGNEQFF
v_call: TRBV10-3
d_call: TRBD1

cdr3_aa: CASSLRTELSNQPQHF
v_call: TRBV3-1
d_call: .

cdr3_aa: CASSPANQPQHF
v_call: TRBV6-2/TRBV6-3
d_call: .

cdr3_aa: CASRLELNQPQHF
v_call: TRBV5-1
d_call: .

cdr3_aa: CASSRGTGTRETQYF
v_call: TRBV5-5
d_call: TRBD1

cdr3_aa: CASSFLQLSSYYEQFF
v_call: TRBV5-1
d_call: .

cdr3_aa: CSARGPAGGPRGGELFF
v_call: TRBV20-1
d_call: TRBD2

cdr3_aa: CATLPLTGVANYGYTF
v_call: TRBV28
d_call: TRBD1

cdr3_aa: CASSSPSRDTVRTQYF
v_call: TRBV27
d_call: .

cdr3_aa: CASSLGQGGITGELFF
v_call: TRBV12-3/TRBV12-4
d_call: .

cdr3_aa: CASSLGLADYEQYF
v_call: TRBV12-3/TRBV12-4
d_call: TRBD2

cdr3_aa: CASSLVPEINPYNEQFF
v_call: TRBV28
d_call: .

cdr3_aa: CASSPPGIDTQYF
v_call: TRBV18
d_call: .

cdr3_aa: CASSLGTAEDEQYF
v_call: TRBV7-2
d_call: .

cdr3_aa: CASSTGTGFTGELFF
v_call: TRBV28
d_call: TRBD1